These 17 T cell receptor beta chains were all obtained from the same sample, sequenced in a study of CD8 T cells in Susac syndrome. RNA, at about 0.45 to 1 ug, was reverse transcribed with random hexamers. TCRdb re-derived calls from the immunoSEQ multiplex PCR reads in MiXCR, one entry per CDR3 protein. This sample has about 120,000 distinct CDR3 sequences, with around 94% found just once. Specimen: CD4+ T cells from PBMCs. These receptor sequences come from a human donor with multiple sclerosis.

On this clonotype: At one end, the junction sequence differs from germline, possibly due to a read error. The genes are TRBV12-3 or TRBV12-4 and TRBJ2-5; 9 bases align to TRBD2. This CDR3 spans 14 amino acids. CDR3 residues: CASSVAGAEETQYF. In nucleotides, the CDR3 is TGTGCCAGCAGTGTAGCGGGGGCCGAAGAGACCCAGTACTTC.

The genes are TRBV7-2 and TRBJ2-5; D call uncertain. Trimming pared 1 base from V and 5 bases from J, leaving 8 bases between. The CDR3 runs 13 residues. CDR1 is SGHTA, CDR2 FQGNSA, per germline. CDR3 sequence (DNA): TGTGCCAGCAGCTTAGTAGGAGCGGAGACCCAGTACTTC. It is translated as CASSLVGAETQYF.

This chain connects TRBV4-2 to TRBJ2-4, with D unclear. Trimming shortened V by 0 bases and J by 9 bases, and 9 bases separated the two germline ends. The CDR3 covers 13 residues. Germline loops: CDR1 LGHNA, CDR2 YNFKEQ. Here the CDR3 DNA reads TGTGCCAGCAGCCAAGATCCCTTACTCATTCAGTACTTC. Translated, it gives CASSQDPLLIQYF.

This clonotype appeared a few times. The rearrangement joins TRBV19 to TRBJ2-1, with a possible D match to TRBD1 (6 bases). Between the trimmed V and J ends, which lost 8 bases and 0 bases, there was a span of 14 bases. CDR1 and CDR2 from the germline V gene are LNHDA and SQIVND (reference sequence). This CDR3 is built from 15 residues. The CDR3: CASSLDRSSYNEQFF. For the CDR3, the DNA is TGTGCCAGTTCCCTAGACAGGAGCTCCTACAATGAGCAGTTCTTC.

V gene TRBV19 combines with J gene TRBJ2-5; D assignment may be TRBD1 or TRBD2 (5 bases each). Germline V gives CDR1 LNHDA, CDR2 SQIVND (reference sequence). The CDR3 runs to 13 residues. V was shortened by 4 bases and J by 7 bases, with 13 bases between the two germline ends. The CDR3 coding sequence is TGTGCCAGTAGTAGGGGACCCGAGGGGACCCAGTACTTC. Its protein product is CASSRGPEGTQYF.

The rearrangement uses TRBV7-9 and TRBJ1-5; TRBD1 matches at 9 bases. The V gene's germline CDR1 is SEHNR and CDR2 FQNEAQ (reference sequence). V lost 5 bases to trimming and J lost 5 bases; unmatched junction nucleotides: 10. This CDR3 contains 16 residues. This CDR3 reads CASSPGQGSGDQPQHF. The CDR3 DNA reads TGTGCCAGCAGCCCGGGACAGGGTTCGGGAGATCAGCCCCAGCATTTT. The full variable domain, completed using reference TRBV7-9 and TRBJ1-5, is DTGVSQNPRHKITKRGQNVTFRCDPISEHNRLYWYRQTLGQGPEFLTYFQNEAQLEKSRLLSDRFSAERPKGSFSTLEIQRTEQGDSAMYLCASSPGQGSGDQPQHFGDGTRLSIL.

This sequence joins TRBV29-1 and TRBJ2-7, with 9 bases lining up with TRBD1. CDR1 and CDR2 from the germline V gene are SQVTM and ANQGSEA. The CDR3 is made up of 13 amino acids. Trimming took 8 bases from V and 3 from J; bases not matched to a gene: 8. CDR3 DNA: TGCAGCAACCTAACGGACAGGGGCTACGAGCAGTACTTC. As protein: CSNLTDRGYEQYF.

This clonotype was seen a handful of times. This sequence joins TRBV18 and TRBJ2-7, with D tentatively TRBD1 (6 bases). The CDR3 runs 13 residues. Germline-derived CDR1 and CDR2 are KGHSH and LQKENI. Trimming left V 4 bases short and J 0 bases short, with 7 bases between. This CDR3 is CASSQGVSYEQYF. As DNA, the CDR3 is TGTGCCAGCTCACAGGGGGTCTCCTACGAGCAGTACTTC.

V is TRBV29-1 and J is TRBJ2-1; 8 positions agree with TRBD1. Germline V gene data show CDR1 as SQVTM and CDR2 as ANQGSEA. V gave up 6 bases and J gave up 7 bases; unmatched junction bases: 14. The CDR3 is made up of 15 amino acids. The CDR3 sequence is CSVLPDRGPRNEQFF. CDR3 DNA: TGCAGCGTACTCCCAGACAGGGGCCCTCGAAATGAGCAGTTCTTC.

The chain is built from TRBV7-2 and TRBJ2-7; D is perhaps TRBD2 (5 bases). Trimming took 5 bases from V and 6 from J, leaving 11 bases between them. The CDR3 covers 12 residues. Germline-derived CDR1 and CDR2 are SGHTA and FQGNSA. CDR3 bases: TGTGCCAGCAGCCTTCCCCGGGGCGAGCAGTACTTC. It encodes CASSLPRGEQYF.

The rearrangement uses TRBV30 and TRBJ2-1; no clear D. This CDR3 contains 12 residues. The germline CDR1 and CDR2 sequences are GTSNPN and SVGIG (reference sequence). V was trimmed by 3 bases and J by 7 bases, leaving 10 bases between them. Here the CDR3 DNA reads TGTGCCTGGAGACCCAGTTTTAATGAGCAGTTCTTC. Translation gives CAWRPSFNEQFF.

The chain uses TRBV11-1 and TRBJ1-6, with D hard to call. Trimming removed 5 bases from V and 8 bases from J, with 13 bases in between. This CDR3 has 14 amino acids. The germline CDR1 and CDR2 sequences are SGHAT and FQDESV (reference sequence). The CDR3 sequence is CASSIHGLHSPLHF. The CDR3 region has the DNA TGTGCCAGCAGCATCCACGGACTTCATTCACCCCTCCACTTT.

This clonotype was counted once. The chain recombines TRBV20-1 with TRBJ2-2, with TRBD2 matching 9 bases. The CDR3 has 15 amino acids. Germline CDR1 reads DFQATT; CDR2 reads SNEGSKA (reference sequence). V was clipped by 0 bases and J by 1 base; unmatched bases: 0. CDR3 nucleotides: TGCAGTGCTAGAGATAGCGGGGGGAACACCGGGGAGCTGTTTTTT. Its protein is CSARDSGGNTGELFF.

The rearrangement joins TRBV5-1 to TRBJ1-1, with D unresolved. Trimming cost V 0 bases and J 3 bases, with 12 bases left between them. CDR3 length: 15 residues. CDR1 and CDR2 from the germline V gene are SGHRS and YFSETQ. The CDR3 nucleotides are TGCGCCAGCAGCTTGGGGGCTGTGAGGGACACTGAAGCTTTCTTT. Amino acid sequence: CASSLGAVRDTEAFF.

The chain employs TRBV12-3 or TRBV12-4 and TRBJ1-4; no definite D call. V was shortened by 5 bases and J by 1 base, with 11 bases between the two germline ends. The CDR3 is 15 amino acids. The CDR3 region has the DNA TGTGCCAGCAGTACACACAGCGGAACTAATGAAAAACTGTTTTTT. As protein: CASSTHSGTNEKLFF.

In DNA, the CDR3 is TGTGCCAGCAGTTACTCCAAGGGAGAGGATACGCAGTATTTT. This sequence encodes CASSYSKGEDTQYF. J is TRBJ2-3 and V is TRBV6-5, with a possible D match to TRBD2 (5 bases). This CDR3 comprises 14 residues. Germline V gene lookup returns CDR1 MNHEY and CDR2 SVGAGI. Between the trimmed V and J ends, which lost 0 bases and 6 bases, there was a span of 10 bases.

The chain links TRBV4-3 to TRBJ1-2; D is possibly TRBD1 (5 bases). Germline CDR1 LGHNA, CDR2 YSLEER. This CDR3 has 16 residues. With 0 bases removed from V and 4 bases from J, the gap between germline ends came to 15 bases. The CDR3 DNA sequence: TGCGCCAGCAGCCAAGATCACACCAGGGTAGTCTATGGCTACACCTTC. Its protein is CASSQDHTRVVYGYTF.